Shown below are 8 T cell receptor beta chains from a single sample sequenced in a study of T cell responses to AZD1222 COVID-19 vaccine. Clones were read by immunoSEQ multiplex PCR, and TCRdb kept only the in-frame ones, dropping some. Here the sample spans under 60,000 clones, about 89% being singletons. The specimen was peripheral blood, collected 28 days after the second AZD1222 dose. The receptors originated from an adult who received the AZD1222 COVID-19 vaccine.

The CDR3 DNA follows: TGTGCCAGCAGTTTATCCGGACAGGGGGCCGGGGAGCTGTTTTTT. It specifies CASSLSGQGAGELFF. The J gene is TRBJ2-2, the V gene TRBV27; TRBD1 matches at 10 bases. CDR3 length equals 15 residues. CDR1 and CDR2 (germline): MNHEY, SMNVEV (reference sequence). Trimming removed 0 bases from V and 6 bases from J; junction bases left unmatched: 1.

For the CDR3, the DNA is TGTGCCAGCAGTTTTGCAGGGGACGCCGTAGCTGAAGCTTTCTTT. Residues: CASSFAGDAVAEAFF. The V gene is TRBV27, the J gene TRBJ1-1, with D perhaps matching TRBD1 (6 bases). Germline V gives CDR1 MNHEY, CDR2 SMNVEV (reference sequence). V was clipped by 3 bases and J by 6 bases, with 17 bases between them. The CDR3 has 15 amino acids.

CDR3 protein: CASTLRAGTGGVEQYF. CDR3 nucleotide sequence: TGTGCCAGCACCTTAAGGGCCGGGACAGGGGGAGTCGAGCAGTACTTC. J is TRBJ2-7 and V is TRBV5-4, with 11 positions matching TRBD1. V lost 6 bases, J lost 6 bases, and 14 bases stayed unmatched. Germline CDR1 reads SGHNT; CDR2 reads YYREEE (reference sequence). CDR3 length: 16 amino acids.

The chain is built from TRBV7-9 and TRBJ1-4; the D gene is possibly TRBD1 (5 bases). V was pared by 5 bases and J by 5 bases, with 15 bases between. Germline lookup yields CDR1 SEHNR and CDR2 FQNEAQ (reference sequence). The CDR3 is made up of 15 amino acids. This chain's CDR3 is CASSPYRGENEKLFF. The CDR3 nucleotides read TGTGCCAGCAGCCCCTATAGGGGTGAGAATGAAAAACTGTTTTTT.

The chain employs TRBV19 and TRBJ1-3; D ambiguous. Germline CDR1 is LNHDA and CDR2 is SQIVND (reference sequence). The CDR3 is 14 residues long. V dropped 7 bases and J dropped 0 bases, with 10 bases sitting between them. The CDR3 region is CASTVSYSGNTIYF. The CDR3 coding sequence is TGTGCCAGTACGGTGAGCTACTCTGGAAACACCATATATTTT.

The chain joins TRBV13 to TRBJ2-7; weak D call: TRBD1 (5 bases). V gave up 1 base and J gave up 5 bases, with 12 bases separating them. The CDR3 sequence is 14 residues long. From germline, CDR1 is PRHDT and CDR2 FYEKMQ (reference sequence). CDR3 bases: TGTGCCAGCAGCTTAGACCAGGGTAGTAACGAGCAGTACTTC. It is translated as CASSLDQGSNEQYF.

The chain employs TRBV3-1 (or the pseudogene TRBV3-2) and TRBJ1-5; 9 nucleotides agree with TRBD1. The V gene end was trimmed by 3 bases and the J gene end by 4 bases; junction bases not matched to a gene: 7. The CDR3 length is 16 residues. Germline V gives CDR1 LGHDT, CDR2 YNNKEL (reference sequence). The DNA for the CDR3 is TGTGCCAGCAGCCAGGAAACAGGGGGCCCAAATCAGCCCCAGCATTTT. Amino acid sequence: CASSQETGGPNQPQHF.

The chain carries TRBV7-8 and TRBJ2-2; D gene uncertain. The V gene lost 7 bases and the J gene lost 1 base, with 16 bases spanning the gap. Looked up from germline, CDR1 is SGHVS and CDR2 is FQNEAQ. The CDR3 spans 16 residues. The CDR3 coding sequence is TGTGCCAGCACCGGTAATGGGCGGATGAACACCGGGGAGCTGTTTTTT. Amino acid sequence: CASTGNGRMNTGELFF. The whole variable domain, remainder taken from reference TRBV7-8 and TRBJ2-2, is GAGVSQSPRYKVAKRGQDVALRCDPISGHVSLFWYQQALGQGPEFLTYFQNEAQLDKSGLPSDRFFAERPEGSVSTLKIQRTQQEDSAVYLCASTGNGRMNTGELFFGEGSRLTVL.